Here is one T cell receptor beta chain with its context. Its cognate antigen is unknown. This CDR3 is 15 amino acids long. From germline, CDR1 is MNHEY and CDR2 SMNVEV (reference sequence). The V segment lost 3 bases and the J segment 5 bases; nucleotides outside the gene matches: 7. The data derive from a study of OX40 agonist ivuxolimab in advanced cancers. The wider study: Patients received ivuxolimab, an agonistic anti-OX40 (CD134) antibody.

The protocol was immunoSEQ multiplex PCR, while the TCRdb copy is restricted to in-frame clones and leaves out a portion. The data contain approximately 100,000 clones, roughly 88% of them singletons. General study findings and limits: The study observed clonal expansion of CD4+ and CD8+ blood T cells by week 6 at 0.1 to 3.0 mg/kg.

This chain connects TRBV27 to TRBJ1-2; TRBD1 matches 9 bases. This specimen was CD4+ or CD8+ T cells sorted from blood, taken in a trial of the OX40 agonist ivuxolimab. The clonotype was recovered from an adult with an advanced solid tumor such as melanoma, head and neck, liver or kidney cancer. CDR3 residues: CASSFGDRERYGYTF. In nucleotides, the CDR3 is TGTGCCAGCAGTTTCGGGGACAGGGAGCGGTATGGCTACACCTTC.